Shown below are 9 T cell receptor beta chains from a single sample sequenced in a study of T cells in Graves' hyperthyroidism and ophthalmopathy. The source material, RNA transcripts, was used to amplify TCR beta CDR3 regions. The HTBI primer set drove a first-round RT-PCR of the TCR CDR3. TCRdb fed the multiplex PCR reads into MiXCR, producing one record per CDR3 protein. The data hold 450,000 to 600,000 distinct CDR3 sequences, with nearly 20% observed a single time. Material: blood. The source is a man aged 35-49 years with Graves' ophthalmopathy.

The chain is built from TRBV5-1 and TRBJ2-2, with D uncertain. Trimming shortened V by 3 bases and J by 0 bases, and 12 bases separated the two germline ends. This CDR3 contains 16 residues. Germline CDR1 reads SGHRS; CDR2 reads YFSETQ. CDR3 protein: CASSSRERSNTGELFF. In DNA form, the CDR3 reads TGCGCCAGCAGCTCACGCGAGCGCTCGAACACCGGGGAGCTGTTTTTT.

CDR3 amino acids: CAIGLAGYNEQFF. CDR3 DNA: TGTGCCATAGGACTAGCGGGTTACAATGAGCAGTTCTTC. V and J are TRBV7-9 and TRBJ2-1; 11 bases fit TRBD2. The CDR3 totals 13 residues. From germline, CDR1 is SEHNR and CDR2 FQNEAQ (reference sequence). V was clipped by 10 bases and J by 4 bases; unmatched bases: 3.

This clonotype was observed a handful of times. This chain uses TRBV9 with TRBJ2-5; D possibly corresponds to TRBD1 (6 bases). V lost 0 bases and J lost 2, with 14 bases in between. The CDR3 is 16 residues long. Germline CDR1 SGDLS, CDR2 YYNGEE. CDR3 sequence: CASSVEAGDAQETQYF. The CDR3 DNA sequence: TGTGCCAGCAGCGTAGAGGCAGGGGACGCTCAAGAGACCCAGTACTTC. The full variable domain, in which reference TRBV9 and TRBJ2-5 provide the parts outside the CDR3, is DSGVTQTPKHLITATGQRVTLRCSPRSGDLSVYWYQQSLDQGLQFLIQYYNGEERAKGNILERFSAQQFPDLHSELNLSSLELGDSALYFCASSVEAGDAQETQYFGPGTRLLVL.

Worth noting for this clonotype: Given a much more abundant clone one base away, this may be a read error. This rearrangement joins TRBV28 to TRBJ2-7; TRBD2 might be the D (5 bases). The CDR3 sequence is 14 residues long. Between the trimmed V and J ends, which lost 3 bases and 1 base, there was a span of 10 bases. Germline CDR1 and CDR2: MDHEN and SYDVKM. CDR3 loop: CASSFGELSYEQYF. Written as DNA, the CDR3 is TGTGCCAGCAGTTTCGGGGAATTATCCTACGAGCAGTACTTC.

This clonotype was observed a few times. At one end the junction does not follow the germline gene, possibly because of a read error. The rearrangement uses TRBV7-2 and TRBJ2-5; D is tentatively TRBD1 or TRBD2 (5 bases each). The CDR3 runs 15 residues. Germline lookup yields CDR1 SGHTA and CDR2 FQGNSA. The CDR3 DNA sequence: TGTGCCAGCAGCTTATCGCTGGGACCACAAGAGGCCCAGTACTTC. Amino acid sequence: CASSLSLGPQEAQYF.

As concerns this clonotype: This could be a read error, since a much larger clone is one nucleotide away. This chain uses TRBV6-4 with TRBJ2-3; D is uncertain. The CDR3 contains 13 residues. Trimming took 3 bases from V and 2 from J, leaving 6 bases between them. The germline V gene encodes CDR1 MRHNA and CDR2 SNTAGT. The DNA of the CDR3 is TGTGCCAGCAGTGAGGACCTCACAGATACGCAGTATTTT. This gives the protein CASSEDLTDTQYF.

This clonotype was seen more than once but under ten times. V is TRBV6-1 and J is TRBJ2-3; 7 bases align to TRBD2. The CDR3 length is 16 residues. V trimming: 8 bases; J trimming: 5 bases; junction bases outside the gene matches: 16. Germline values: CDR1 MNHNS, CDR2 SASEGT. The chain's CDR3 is CASHRGGGRGVDTQYF. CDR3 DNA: TGTGCCAGCCATAGGGGAGGCGGGAGAGGGGTAGATACGCAGTATTTT.

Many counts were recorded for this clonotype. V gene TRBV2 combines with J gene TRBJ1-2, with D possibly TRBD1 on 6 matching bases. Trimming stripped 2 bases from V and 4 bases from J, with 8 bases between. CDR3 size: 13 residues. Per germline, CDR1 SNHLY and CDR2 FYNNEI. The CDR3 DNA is TGTGCCAGCAGTGAACAGGGGACCTATGGCTACACCTTC. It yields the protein CASSEQGTYGYTF. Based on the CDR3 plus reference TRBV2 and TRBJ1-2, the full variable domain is EPEVTQTPSHQVTQMGQEVILRCVPISNHLYFYWYRQILGQKVEFLVSFYNNEISEKSEIFDDQFSVERPDGSNFTLKIRSTKLEDSAMYFCASSEQGTYGYTFGSGTRLTVV.

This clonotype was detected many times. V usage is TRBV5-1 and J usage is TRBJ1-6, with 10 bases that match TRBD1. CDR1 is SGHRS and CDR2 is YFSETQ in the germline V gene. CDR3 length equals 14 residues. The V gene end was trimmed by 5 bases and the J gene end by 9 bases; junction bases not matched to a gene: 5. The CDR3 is CASSSDRGPSPLHF. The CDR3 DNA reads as TGCGCCAGCAGTAGCGACAGGGGGCCTTCACCCCTCCACTTT.